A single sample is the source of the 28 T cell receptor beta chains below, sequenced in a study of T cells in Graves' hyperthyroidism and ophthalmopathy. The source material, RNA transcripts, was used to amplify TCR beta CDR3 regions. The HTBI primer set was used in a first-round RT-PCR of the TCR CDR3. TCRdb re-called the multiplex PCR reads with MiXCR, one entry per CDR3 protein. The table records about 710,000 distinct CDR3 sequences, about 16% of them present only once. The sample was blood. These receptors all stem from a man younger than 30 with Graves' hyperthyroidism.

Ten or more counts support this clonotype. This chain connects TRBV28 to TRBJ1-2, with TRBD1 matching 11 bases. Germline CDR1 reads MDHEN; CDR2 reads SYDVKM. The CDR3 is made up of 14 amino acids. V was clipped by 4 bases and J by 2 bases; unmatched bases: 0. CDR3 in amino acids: CASSWTGGNYGYTF. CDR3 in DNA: TGTGCCAGCAGTTGGACAGGGGGCAACTATGGCTACACCTTC.

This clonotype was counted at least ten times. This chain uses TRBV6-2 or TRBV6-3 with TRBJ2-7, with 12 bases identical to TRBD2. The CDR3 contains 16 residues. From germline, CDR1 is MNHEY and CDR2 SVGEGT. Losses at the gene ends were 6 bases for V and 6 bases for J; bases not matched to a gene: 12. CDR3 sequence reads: CASSILAGGPGGEQYF. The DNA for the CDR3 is TGTGCCAGCAGCATACTAGCGGGAGGCCCAGGGGGCGAGCAGTACTTC.

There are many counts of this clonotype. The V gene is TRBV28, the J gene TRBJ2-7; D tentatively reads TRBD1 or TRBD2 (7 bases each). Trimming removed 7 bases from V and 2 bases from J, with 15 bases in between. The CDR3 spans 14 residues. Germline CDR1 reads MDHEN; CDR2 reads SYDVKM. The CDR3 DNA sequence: TGTGCCAGCACCAGGGGGGGGGCAACCTACGAGCAGTACTTC. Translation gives CASTRGGATYEQYF. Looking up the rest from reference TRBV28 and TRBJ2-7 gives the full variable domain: DVKVTQSSRYLVKRTGEKVFLECVQDMDHENMFWYRQDPGLGLRLIYFSYDVKMKEKGDIPEGYSVSREKKERFSLILESASTNQTSMYLCASTRGGATYEQYFGPGTRLTVT.

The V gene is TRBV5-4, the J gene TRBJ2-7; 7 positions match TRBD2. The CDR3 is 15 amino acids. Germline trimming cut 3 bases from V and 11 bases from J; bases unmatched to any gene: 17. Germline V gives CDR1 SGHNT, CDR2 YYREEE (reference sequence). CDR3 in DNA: TGTGCCAGCAGCTCTCCCTCTAGGACTAGTCGTAAAGAGTACTTC. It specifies CASSSPSRTSRKEYF.

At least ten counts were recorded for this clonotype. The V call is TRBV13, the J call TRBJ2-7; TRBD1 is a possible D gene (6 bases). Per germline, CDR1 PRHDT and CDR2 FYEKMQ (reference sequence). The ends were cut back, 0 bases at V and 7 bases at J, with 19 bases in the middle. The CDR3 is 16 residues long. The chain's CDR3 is CASSLGLPGASPEQYF. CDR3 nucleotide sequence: TGTGCCAGCAGCTTAGGCCTTCCAGGGGCTTCTCCTGAGCAGTACTTC.

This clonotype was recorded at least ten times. The CDR3 DNA is TGTGCCACCATGACAGGCCCCCGCATGAACACTGAAGCTTTCTTT. Translated: CATMTGPRMNTEAFF. The chain recombines TRBV2 with TRBJ1-1; the D gene is possibly TRBD1 (6 bases). V lost 10 bases, J lost 0 bases, and 18 bases lay in between. The CDR3 has 15 residues. In germline, CDR1 is SNHLY, CDR2 FYNNEI. The variable domain in full, completed from reference TRBV2 and TRBJ1-1, reads EPEVTQTPSHQVTQMGQEVILRCVPISNHLYFYWYRQILGQKVEFLVSFYNNEISEKSEIFDDQFSVERPDGSNFTLKIRSTKLEDSAMYFCATMTGPRMNTEAFFGQGTRLTVV.

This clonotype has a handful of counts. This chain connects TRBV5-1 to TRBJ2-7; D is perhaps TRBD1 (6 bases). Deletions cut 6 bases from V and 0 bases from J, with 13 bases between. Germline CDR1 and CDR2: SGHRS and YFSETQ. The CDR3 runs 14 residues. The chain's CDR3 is CASKTGGSSYEQYF. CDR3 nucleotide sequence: TGCGCCAGCAAAACTGGGGGCAGCTCCTACGAGCAGTACTTC.

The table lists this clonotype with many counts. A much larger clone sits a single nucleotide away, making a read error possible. CDR3 protein: CASSFYDEQFF. The CDR3 nucleotides read TGTGCCAGCAGTTTCTACGATGAGCAGTTCTTC. The chain couples TRBV28 to TRBJ2-1; no clear D. The length of the CDR3 is 11 residues. Germline values: CDR1 MDHEN, CDR2 SYDVKM.

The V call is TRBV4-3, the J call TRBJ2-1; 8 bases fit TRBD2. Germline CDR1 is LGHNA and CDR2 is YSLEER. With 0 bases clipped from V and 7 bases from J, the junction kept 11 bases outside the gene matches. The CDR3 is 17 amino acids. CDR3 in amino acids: CASSQDRGGRASNEQFF. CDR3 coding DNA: TGCGCCAGCAGCCAAGATCGGGGGGGGAGGGCCTCGAATGAGCAGTTCTTC.

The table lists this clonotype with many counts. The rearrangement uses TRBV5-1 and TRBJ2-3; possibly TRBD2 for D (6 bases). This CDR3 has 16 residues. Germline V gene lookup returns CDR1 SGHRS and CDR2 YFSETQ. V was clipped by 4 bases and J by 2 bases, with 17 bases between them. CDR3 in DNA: TGCGCCAGCAGCGGGGGGAGCCTTGTGCTCACAGATACGCAGTATTTT. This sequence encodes CASSGGSLVLTDTQYF.

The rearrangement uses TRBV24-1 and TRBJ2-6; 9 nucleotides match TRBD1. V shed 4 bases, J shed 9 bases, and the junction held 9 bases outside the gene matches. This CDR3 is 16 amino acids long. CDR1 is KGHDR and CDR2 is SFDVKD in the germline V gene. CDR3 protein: CATSETGQGLVNVLTF. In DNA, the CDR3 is TGTGCCACCAGTGAGACGGGACAGGGATTGGTCAACGTCCTGACTTTC.

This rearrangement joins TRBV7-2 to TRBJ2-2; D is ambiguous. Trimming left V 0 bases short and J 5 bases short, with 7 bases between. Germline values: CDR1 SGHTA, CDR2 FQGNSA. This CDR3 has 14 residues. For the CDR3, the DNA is TGTGCCAGCAGCTTAGCGACGCGGACCGGGGAGCTGTTTTTT. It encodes CASSLATRTGELFF.

The CDR3 protein is CASSPSQGAWDEQYF. The CDR3 DNA is TGTGCCAGCAGTCCTTCCCAGGGGGCTTGGGACGAGCAGTACTTC. The genes are TRBV27 and TRBJ2-7; the match to TRBD1 covers 8 bases. Germline V gene sequence: CDR1 MNHEY, CDR2 SMNVEV (reference sequence). The CDR3 is 15 residues long. V was pared by 5 bases and J by 5 bases, with 11 bases of the junction left unmatched.

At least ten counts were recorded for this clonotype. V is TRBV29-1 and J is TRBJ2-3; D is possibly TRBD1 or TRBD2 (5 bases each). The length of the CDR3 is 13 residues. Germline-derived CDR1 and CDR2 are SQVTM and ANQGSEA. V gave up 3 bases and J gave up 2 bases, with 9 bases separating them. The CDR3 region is CSVEGDPTDTQYF. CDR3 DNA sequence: TGCAGCGTTGAGGGGGACCCCACAGATACGCAGTATTTT.

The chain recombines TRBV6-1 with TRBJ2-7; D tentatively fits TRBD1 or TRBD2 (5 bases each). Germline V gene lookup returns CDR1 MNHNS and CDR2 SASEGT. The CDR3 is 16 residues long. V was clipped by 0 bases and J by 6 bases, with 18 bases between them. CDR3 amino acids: CASSEAHGGRGPEQYF. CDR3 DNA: TGTGCCAGCAGTGAAGCGCATGGGGGTAGAGGTCCCGAGCAGTACTTC.

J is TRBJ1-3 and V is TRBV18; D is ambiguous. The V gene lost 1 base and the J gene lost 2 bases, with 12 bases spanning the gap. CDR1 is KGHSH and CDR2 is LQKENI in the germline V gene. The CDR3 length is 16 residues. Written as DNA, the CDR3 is TGTGCCAGCTCACCACGATTGGCGGGTACTGGAAACACCATATATTTT. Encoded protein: CASSPRLAGTGNTIYF.

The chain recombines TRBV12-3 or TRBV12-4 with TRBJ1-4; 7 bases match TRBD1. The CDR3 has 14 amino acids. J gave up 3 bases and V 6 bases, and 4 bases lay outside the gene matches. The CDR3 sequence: CASSRQGANEKLFF. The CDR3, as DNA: TGTGCCAGCAGCCGACAGGGTGCTAATGAAAAACTGTTTTTT.

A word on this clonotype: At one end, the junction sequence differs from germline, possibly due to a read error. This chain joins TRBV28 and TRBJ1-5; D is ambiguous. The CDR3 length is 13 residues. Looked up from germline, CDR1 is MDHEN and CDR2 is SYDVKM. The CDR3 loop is CASRDHSNRPQHF. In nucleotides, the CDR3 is TGTGCCAGCAGGGACCATAGCAATCGGCCCCAGCATTTT.

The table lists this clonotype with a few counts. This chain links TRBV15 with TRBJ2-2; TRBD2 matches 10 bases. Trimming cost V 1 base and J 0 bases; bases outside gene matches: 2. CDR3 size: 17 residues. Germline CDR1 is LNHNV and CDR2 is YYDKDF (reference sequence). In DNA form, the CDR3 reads TGTGCCACCAGCAGAGGGACTAGCGGATCGAACACCGGGGAGCTGTTTTTT. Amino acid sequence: CATSRGTSGSNTGELFF.

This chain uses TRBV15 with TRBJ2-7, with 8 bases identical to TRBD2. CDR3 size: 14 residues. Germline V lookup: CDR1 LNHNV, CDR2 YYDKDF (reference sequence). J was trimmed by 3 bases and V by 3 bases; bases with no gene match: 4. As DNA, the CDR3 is TGTGCCACCAGCAGCTTAGCGGGATTCTACGAGCAGTACTTC. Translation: CATSSLAGFYEQYF.

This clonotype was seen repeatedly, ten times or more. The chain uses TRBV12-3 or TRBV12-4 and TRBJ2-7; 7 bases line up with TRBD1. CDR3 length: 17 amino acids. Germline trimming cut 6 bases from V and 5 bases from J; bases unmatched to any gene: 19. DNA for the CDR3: TGTGCCAGCAGACCGCCTTGGGACAGCAGTAATTTCAACGAGCAGTACTTC. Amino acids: CASRPPWDSSNFNEQYF.

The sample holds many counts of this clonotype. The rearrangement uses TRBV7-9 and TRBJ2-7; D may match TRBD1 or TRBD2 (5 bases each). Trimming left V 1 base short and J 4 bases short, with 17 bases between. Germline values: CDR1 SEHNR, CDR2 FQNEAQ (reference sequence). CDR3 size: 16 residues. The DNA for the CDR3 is TGTGCCAGCAGCTTAGTCGGTGGGGGTCACGCGTACGAGCAGTACTTC. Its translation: CASSLVGGGHAYEQYF.

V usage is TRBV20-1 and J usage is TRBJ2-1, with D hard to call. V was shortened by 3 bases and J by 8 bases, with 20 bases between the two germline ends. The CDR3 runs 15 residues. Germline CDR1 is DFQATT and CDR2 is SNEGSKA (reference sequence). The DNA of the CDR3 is TGCAGTGCTAGTTCTCCACTCTCGTTTACGGATGAGCAGTTCTTC. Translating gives CSASSPLSFTDEQFF.

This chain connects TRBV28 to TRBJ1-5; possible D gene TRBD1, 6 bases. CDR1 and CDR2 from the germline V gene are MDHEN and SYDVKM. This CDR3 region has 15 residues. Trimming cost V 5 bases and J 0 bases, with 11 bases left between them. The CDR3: CASSNTGYSNQPQHF. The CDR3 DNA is TGTGCCAGCAGTAATACAGGGTATAGCAATCAGCCCCAGCATTTT. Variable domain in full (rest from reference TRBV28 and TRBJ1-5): DVKVTQSSRYLVKRTGEKVFLECVQDMDHENMFWYRQDPGLGLRLIYFSYDVKMKEKGDIPEGYSVSREKKERFSLILESASTNQTSMYLCASSNTGYSNQPQHFGDGTRLSIL.

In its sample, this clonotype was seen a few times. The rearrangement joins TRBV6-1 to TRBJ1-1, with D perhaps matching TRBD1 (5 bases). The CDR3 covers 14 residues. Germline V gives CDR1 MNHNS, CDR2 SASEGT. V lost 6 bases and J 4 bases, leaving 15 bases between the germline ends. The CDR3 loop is CASSPVGAGTEAFF. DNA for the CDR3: TGTGCCAGCAGCCCCGTAGGGGCGGGCACTGAAGCTTTCTTT.

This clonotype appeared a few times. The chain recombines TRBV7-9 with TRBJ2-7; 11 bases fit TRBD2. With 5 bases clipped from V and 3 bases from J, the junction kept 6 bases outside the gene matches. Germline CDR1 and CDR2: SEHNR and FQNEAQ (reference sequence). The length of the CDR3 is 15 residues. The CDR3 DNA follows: TGTGCCAGCAGCCCGACTAGCGGGATCGACTACGAGCAGTACTTC. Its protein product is CASSPTSGIDYEQYF.

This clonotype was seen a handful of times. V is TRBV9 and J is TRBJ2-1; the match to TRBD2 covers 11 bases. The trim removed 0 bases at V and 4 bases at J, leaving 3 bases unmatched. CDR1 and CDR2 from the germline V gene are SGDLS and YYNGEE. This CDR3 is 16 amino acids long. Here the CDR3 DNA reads TGTGCCAGCAGCGTAGCTGGGACTAGCGGTTACAATGAGCAGTTCTTC. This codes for CASSVAGTSGYNEQFF.

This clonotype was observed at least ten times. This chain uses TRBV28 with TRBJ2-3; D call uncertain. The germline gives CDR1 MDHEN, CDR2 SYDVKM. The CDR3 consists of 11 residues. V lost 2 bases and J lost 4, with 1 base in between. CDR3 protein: CASSLADTQYF. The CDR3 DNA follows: TGTGCCAGCAGTTTAGCAGATACGCAGTATTTT.